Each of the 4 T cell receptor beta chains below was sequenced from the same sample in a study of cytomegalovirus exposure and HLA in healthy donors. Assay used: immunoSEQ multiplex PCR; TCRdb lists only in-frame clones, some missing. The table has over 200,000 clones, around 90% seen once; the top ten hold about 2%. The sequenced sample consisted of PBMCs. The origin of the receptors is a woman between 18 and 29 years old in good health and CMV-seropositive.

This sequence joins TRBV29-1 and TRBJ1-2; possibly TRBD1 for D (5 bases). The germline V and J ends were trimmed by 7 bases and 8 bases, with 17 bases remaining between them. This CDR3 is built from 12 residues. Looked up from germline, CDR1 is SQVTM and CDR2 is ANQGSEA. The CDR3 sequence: CSGGHLGYGYTF. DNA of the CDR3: TGCAGCGGCGGACATCTAGGATACGGCTACACCTTC.

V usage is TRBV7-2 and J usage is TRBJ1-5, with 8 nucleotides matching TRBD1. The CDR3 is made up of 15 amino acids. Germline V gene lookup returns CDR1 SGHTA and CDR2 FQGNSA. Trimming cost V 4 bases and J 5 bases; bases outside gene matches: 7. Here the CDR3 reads CASSSDRGVYQPQHF. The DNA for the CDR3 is TGTGCCAGCAGCTCCGACAGGGGAGTTTATCAGCCCCAGCATTTT.

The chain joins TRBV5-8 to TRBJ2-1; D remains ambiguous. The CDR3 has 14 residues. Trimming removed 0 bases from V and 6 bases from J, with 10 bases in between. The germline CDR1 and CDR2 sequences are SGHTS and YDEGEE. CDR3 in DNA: TGTGCCAGCAGCTTGGACAGTACGTTCAATGAGCAGTTCTTC. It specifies CASSLDSTFNEQFF.

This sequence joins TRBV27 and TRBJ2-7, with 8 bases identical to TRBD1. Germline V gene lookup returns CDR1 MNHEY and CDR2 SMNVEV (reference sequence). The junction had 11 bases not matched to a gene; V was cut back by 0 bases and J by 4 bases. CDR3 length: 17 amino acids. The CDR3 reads CASSLSTRQGAWYEQYF. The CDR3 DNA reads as TGTGCCAGCAGTTTATCGACCCGGCAGGGGGCTTGGTACGAGCAGTACTTC.